A selection of T cell receptor beta chains follows, all from one sample in a study of blood T cell repertoires in COVID-19. Assay: immunoSEQ multiplex PCR; the TCRdb copy retains only in-frame clones and omits some. The profile covers about 490,000 clones, with roughly 88% appearing a single time and 3% to 3.5% taken by the ten largest. Material for sequencing was peripheral blood. The receptors here all came from a human donor in a cohort sampled during active COVID-19. The CDR3 runs from the conserved cysteine through the conserved F or W. D genes are given only for firm matches. A clone size is listed for some rows: how often the clone was seen (once, few, many), or a class if it is expanded.

clone size	D gene	V gene	J gene	CDR3 protein	CDR3 DNA
.	TRBD2	TRBV9	TRBJ2-1	CASSVGPGTSGRALNEQFF	TGTGCCAGCAGCGTAGGTCCCGGGACTAGCGGGAGGGCCCTAAATGAGCAGTTCTTC
.	.	TRBV27	TRBJ2-2	CASSRRPTGINTGELFF	TGTGCCAGCAGCCGCCGGCCTACAGGGATCAACACCGGGGAGCTGTTTTTT
.	.	TRBV19	TRBJ1-1	CASSMVGYGTEAFF	TGTGCCAGTAGTATGGTAGGATACGGGACTGAAGCTTTCTTT
.	.	TRBV7-8	TRBJ2-1	CASIRLISYNEQFF	TGTGCCAGCATCCGGTTAATATCTTACAATGAGCAGTTCTTC
.	TRBD2	TRBV3-1/TRBV3-2	TRBJ2-7	CASSHGKREVSYEQYF	TGTGCCAGCAGCCATGGGAAGCGGGAGGTGTCCTACGAGCAGTACTTC
.	TRBD2	TRBV14	TRBJ2-7	CASSQGSRLAGGEQYF	TGTGCCAGCAGCCAAGGATCGCGGCTAGCGGGAGGAGAGCAGTACTTC
.	.	TRBV18	TRBJ1-3	CASSPDRGNTIYF	TGTGCCAGCTCACCAGACAGAGGAAACACCATATATTTT
.	.	TRBV27	TRBJ2-2	CASSLEGRPPGELFF	TGTGCCAGCAGTTTAGAAGGCAGGCCACCCGGGGAGCTGTTTTTT
once	TRBD1	TRBV3-1/TRBV3-2	TRBJ2-3	CASSEAGTGYTDTQYF	TGTGCCAGCAGCGAAGCCGGGACAGGGTACACAGATACGCAGTATTTT
.	.	TRBV11-2	TRBJ2-7	CASSSLAYEQYF	TGTGCCAGCAGCTCTCTCGCCTACGAGCAGTACTTC
.	TRBD1	TRBV30	TRBJ2-2	CAWSVGGAGTGELFF	TGTGCCTGGAGTGTAGGGGGCGCAGGGACCGGGGAGCTGTTTTTT
.	TRBD1	TRBV3-1/TRBV3-2	TRBJ2-7	CASSRDGQGTYF	TGTGCCAGCAGCCGGGACGGACAGGGGACGTACTTC
.	.	TRBV19	TRBJ1-5	CASSTLDSFNQPQHF	TGTGCCAGTAGTACCCTGGACAGCTTTAATCAGCCCCAGCATTTT
few	TRBD1	TRBV2	TRBJ1-6	CATAPGTGSPLHF	TGTGCCACGGCTCCCGGGACAGGCTCACCCCTCCACTTT
.	.	TRBV27	TRBJ2-2	CASSLSGVNTGELFF	TGTGCCAGCAGTTTGTCAGGGGTAAACACCGGGGAGCTGTTTTTT
.	TRBD1	TRBV30	TRBJ1-3	CASQPTGLLGNTIYF	TGTGCCTCCCAACCGACAGGGTTACTAGGAAACACCATATATTTT
.	.	TRBV6-6	TRBJ2-3	CASNGVGDTQYF	TGTGCCAGCAACGGGGTAGGGGATACGCAGTATTTT
.	.	TRBV27	TRBJ2-3	CASSLLGLHQVSQYF	TGTGCCAGCAGTTTATTGGGACTCCACCAAGTATCGCAGTATTTT
.	.	TRBV28	TRBJ1-1	CASSLRGAMNTEAFF	TGTGCCAGCAGTTTACGGGGGGCTATGAACACTGAAGCTTTCTTT
.	TRBD2	TRBV25-1	TRBJ2-1	CASSLAGGIYNEQFF	TGTGCCAGCAGTCTAGCGGGAGGAATCTACAATGAGCAGTTCTTC
.	TRBD2	TRBV6-5	TRBJ2-3	CASRREGQDTQYF	TGTGCCAGCAGGCGGGAGGGCCAAGATACGCAGTATTTT
.	TRBD2	TRBV6-5	TRBJ2-3	CASSLRTSGSTDTQYF	TGTGCCAGCAGTTTACGGACTAGCGGGAGTACAGATACGCAGTATTTT
once	TRBD1	TRBV28	TRBJ2-2	CASSMAGGTGELFF	TGTGCCAGCAGTATGGCAGGGGGCACCGGGGAGCTGTTTTTT
.	.	TRBV6-2/TRBV6-3	TRBJ2-1	CASSYSRVNNEQFF	TGTGCCAGCAGTTACTCGAGAGTCAACAATGAGCAGTTCTTC
.	.	TRBV19	TRBJ1-2	CASRPRSGDPLYGYTF	TGTGCCAGTAGGCCCCGTTCGGGGGATCCTCTCTATGGCTACACCTTC
.	.	TRBV11-1	TRBJ2-6	CASSLAGAGANVLTF	TGTGCCAGCAGCTTAGCAGGGGCTGGGGCCAACGTCCTGACTTTC
.	TRBD2	TRBV11-2	TRBJ2-3	CASSSPPGLAGVDTQYF	TGTGCCAGCAGCTCCCCCCCCGGACTAGCGGGAGTTGATACGCAGTATTTT
few	TRBD1	TRBV6-5	TRBJ2-7	CAGTQETGGSYEQYF	TGTGCCGGGACCCAAGAGACAGGGGGCTCTTACGAGCAGTACTTC
.	TRBD1	TRBV29-1	TRBJ1-1	CSAERGRATEAFF	TGCAGCGCCGAAAGGGGGCGGGCCACTGAAGCTTTCTTT
.	TRBD2	TRBV7-2	TRBJ2-7	CASRPTSLSYEQYF	TGTGCCAGCAGGCCGACTAGCTTGTCCTACGAGCAGTACTTC
once	TRBD1	TRBV5-1	TRBJ1-2	CASSTTGYSGYTF	TGCGCCAGCAGCACGACAGGGTACAGTGGCTACACCTTC
.	.	TRBV19	TRBJ1-3	CASSIQQSSGNTIYF	TGTGCCAGTAGTATCCAACAGAGCTCTGGAAACACCATATATTTT
.	TRBD1	TRBV7-7	TRBJ2-5	CASSRRTGVSQETQYF	TGTGCTAGCAGCCGGAGGACAGGGGTCTCCCAAGAGACCCAGTACTTC
.	TRBD2	TRBV6-5	TRBJ2-3	CASRGPGGRRHTQYF	TGTGCCAGCAGGGGTCCCGGCGGGAGAAGACATACGCAGTATTTT
.	TRBD2	TRBV5-1	TRBJ2-3	CASSPPGLAGPSTDTQYF	TGCGCCAGCAGCCCCCCGGGACTAGCGGGACCTAGCACAGATACGCAGTATTTT
once	.	TRBV6-5	TRBJ1-2	CASTSTGGAYGYTF	TGTGCCAGCACCTCCACGGGTGGGGCCTATGGCTACACCTTC
.	.	TRBV11-2	TRBJ2-2	CASSHGHRTGELFF	TGTGCCAGCAGCCACGGACACCGCACCGGGGAGCTGTTTTTT
few	TRBD1	TRBV5-4	TRBJ2-3	CASSSGTGIPDTQYF	TGTGCCAGCAGCTCCGGGACAGGCATCCCGGATACGCAGTATTTT
.	TRBD1	TRBV7-2	TRBJ1-1	CASSLGTVMNTEAFF	TGTGCCAGCAGCTTGGGGACAGTCATGAACACTGAAGCTTTCTTT
.	.	TRBV12-5	TRBJ1-1	CASGLTGFEAFF	TGTGCTAGTGGTTTGACAGGGTTTGAAGCTTTCTTT
.	.	TRBV29-1	TRBJ1-1	CSVGLRGRATVSEAFF	TGCAGCGTTGGCCTTCGTGGGAGAGCCACTGTCTCTGAAGCTTTCTTT
once	TRBD2	TRBV5-1	TRBJ2-3	CASSGPDSGKGADTQYF	TGCGCCAGCAGCGGCCCAGATAGCGGGAAGGGCGCAGATACGCAGTATTTT
.	.	TRBV6-6	TRBJ2-7	CASRNSPTYEQYF	TGTGCCAGCAGGAACTCACCTACCTACGAGCAGTACTTC
.	.	TRBV7-9	TRBJ1-4	CASSSPTRIEKLFF	TGTGCCAGCAGCTCACCTACGAGGATTGAAAAACTGTTTTTT
.	.	TRBV19	TRBJ1-2	CASHNKGTPILGGYTF	TGTGCCAGTCATAATAAGGGGACACCGATTTTGGGAGGCTACACCTTC
.	.	TRBV7-3	TRBJ2-7	CASSLSDGSSYEQYF	TGTGCCAGCAGCTTAAGCGACGGGAGCTCCTACGAGCAGTACTTC
.	.	TRBV5-5	TRBJ1-5	CASSLDGNQPQHF	TGTGCCAGCAGCTTGGACGGGAATCAGCCCCAGCATTTT
.	.	TRBV18	TRBJ1-6	CASSSSGFNSPLHF	TGTGCCAGCTCCAGCAGCGGGTTTAATTCACCCCTCCACTTT
.	TRBD2	TRBV18	TRBJ2-5	CASSPSGLAGVGTETQYF	TGTGCCAGCTCACCGTCGGGACTAGCGGGAGTAGGAACGGAGACCCAGTACTTC
.	TRBD2	TRBV5-1	TRBJ2-1	CASRTSGTYNEQFF	TGCGCCAGCAGGACTAGCGGGACTTACAATGAGCAGTTCTTC
.	.	TRBV18	TRBJ1-5	CASSPVQYSNQPQHF	TGTGCCAGCTCACCAGTCCAGTATAGCAATCAGCCCCAGCATTTT
.	TRBD2	TRBV29-1	TRBJ2-7	CSVAGGGLPYEQYF	TGCAGCGTAGCCGGGGGAGGGCTACCCTACGAGCAGTACTTC
.	.	TRBV2	TRBJ1-5	CASSPRGGNQPQHF	TGTGCCAGCAGCCCCCGGGGAGGGAATCAGCCCCAGCATTTT
.	.	TRBV2	TRBJ2-1	CASSELRVNEQFF	TGTGCCAGCAGTGAACTCAGGGTAAATGAGCAGTTCTTC
.	TRBD1	TRBV11-2	TRBJ1-2	CASSPDRGTGYTF	TGTGCCAGCAGCCCGGACAGGGGAACGGGCTACACCTTC
.	TRBD2	TRBV5-4	TRBJ2-7	CASSLSGRALEQYF	TGTGCCAGCAGCTTGAGCGGGAGGGCCCTCGAGCAGTACTTC
.	.	TRBV5-1	TRBJ1-1	CASRPDGEGVTEAFF	TGCGCCAGCAGACCGGACGGGGAGGGGGTCACTGAAGCTTTCTTT